The next 28 T cell receptor beta chains were all read from a single sample in a study of CD8+CD57+ T cells in acquired aplastic anemia. Genomic DNA templated the TCR beta VDJ and CDR3 profiling. TCRdb called the reads again in MiXCR, with one record for every CDR3 protein. The table has about 98,000 distinct CDR3 sequences, 65% to 70% seen once; the top ten hold more than 55%. The sequenced patients had an expansion of CD8+CD57+ cells seen by flow cytometry. Sequencing input: sorted CD4+, CD8+, or CD8+CD57+ T cells (not recorded which) from PBMCs. All receptors derive from a human donor with aplastic anemia.

The chain links TRBV20-1 to TRBJ2-7; the D gene is possibly TRBD1 (6 bases). The V end lost 0 bases, the J end lost 3 bases, and 9 bases lay between the germline ends. The CDR3 spans 13 residues. CDR1 and CDR2 from the germline V gene are DFQATT and SNEGSKA (reference sequence). CDR3 in DNA: TGCAGTGCTAGAGACGACAGGTTCTACGAGCAGTACTTC. It is translated as CSARDDRFYEQYF.

The table lists this clonotype with a few counts. The chain joins TRBV7-8 to TRBJ2-7, with 7 nucleotides matching TRBD1. The ends lost 5 bases at V and 2 bases at J; junction bases unmatched: 9. The CDR3 sequence is 15 residues long. Per the germline V gene, CDR1 is SGHVS and CDR2 is FQNEAQ. CDR3 sequence: CASSLSGTVAYEQYF. The CDR3 DNA is TGTGCCAGCAGCCTATCCGGGACAGTGGCCTACGAGCAGTACTTC.

The V and J genes are TRBV24-1 and TRBJ2-5, with a weak D call TRBD2 (6 bases). V shed 2 bases and J shed 1 base, with 10 bases lying between them. CDR3 length: 15 amino acids. Per germline, CDR1 KGHDR and CDR2 SFDVKD. CDR3 protein: CATSDSRTTQETQYF. The CDR3 bases are TGTGCCACCAGTGATTCCCGGACTACCCAAGAGACCCAGTACTTC.

The chain recombines TRBV20-1 with TRBJ1-2; 8 bases line up with TRBD1. With 0 bases clipped from V and 12 bases from J, the junction kept 9 bases outside the gene matches. Germline assignment: CDR1 DFQATT and CDR2 SNEGSKA (reference sequence). The CDR3 has 13 residues. The CDR3 here is CSARDQGAYGHTF. Here the CDR3 DNA reads TGCAGTGCTAGAGATCAGGGGGCCTATGGACACACCTTC.

This clonotype was seen just once. This chain links TRBV2 with TRBJ1-2, with TRBD1 matching 7 bases. Germline trimming cut 6 bases from V and 4 bases from J; bases unmatched to any gene: 5. Germline CDR1 SNHLY, CDR2 FYNNEI. This CDR3 is built from 13 residues. The CDR3 reads CASRGTDIYGYTF. In DNA, the CDR3 is TGTGCCAGCAGGGGGACAGACATCTATGGCTACACCTTC.

This clonotype has only a few counts. The rearrangement joins TRBV24-1 to TRBJ1-1; D is undetermined. The germline gives CDR1 KGHDR, CDR2 SFDVKD. The CDR3 is made up of 13 amino acids. V gave up 8 bases and J gave up 2 bases, with 11 bases separating them. DNA for the CDR3: TGTGCCACCACCGAACGGGGTAACACTGAAGCTTTCTTT. Translated, it gives CATTERGNTEAFF.

The chain has TRBV24-1 and TRBJ2-3; D gene uncertain. Germline values: CDR1 KGHDR, CDR2 SFDVKD. This CDR3 is 16 amino acids long. Between the trimmed V and J ends, which lost 4 bases and 1 base, there was a span of 14 bases. DNA of the CDR3: TGTGCCACCAGTGACCCCGGGCCCGATGGCACAGATACGCAGTATTTT. Residues: CATSDPGPDGTDTQYF.

The chain recombines TRBV20-1 with TRBJ2-7; unclear D gene. Trimming cost V 1 base and J 11 bases, with 15 bases left between them. Germline CDR1 is DFQATT and CDR2 is SNEGSKA (reference sequence). CDR3 length equals 12 residues. The CDR3 protein is CSARARTSSEYF. As DNA, the CDR3 is TGCAGTGCTAGAGCGAGAACCTCGTCGGAGTACTTC.

This clonotype appeared many times. V usage is TRBV7-6 and J usage is TRBJ2-1, with 8 bases lining up with TRBD2. The germline V gene encodes CDR1 SGHVS and CDR2 FNYEAQ. J lost 8 bases, V lost 2 bases, and 11 bases had no gene match. This CDR3 is 16 amino acids long. The CDR3 DNA is TGTGCCAGCAGCTTACCAAGCGGGAGCGCTACGGATGAGCAGTTCTTC. It is translated as CASSLPSGSATDEQFF.

V and J are TRBV10-1 and TRBJ2-7, with 9 bases aligning to TRBD1. Losses at the gene ends were 4 bases for V and 5 bases for J; bases not matched to a gene: 12. CDR1 and CDR2 (germline): WNHNN, SYGVQD (reference sequence). The length of the CDR3 is 16 residues. The chain's CDR3 is CASSGRSGTGINEQYF. The CDR3, as DNA: TGCGCCAGCAGTGGTAGGTCTGGGACAGGGATCAACGAGCAGTACTTC.

With regard to this clonotype: This may be a read error: a much more frequent sequence differs by one nucleotide. The V and J genes are TRBV27 and TRBJ2-5; the D is unclear. Deletions cut 5 bases from V and 9 bases from J, with 25 bases between. Per germline, CDR1 MNHEY and CDR2 SMNVEV (reference sequence). This CDR3 region has 16 residues. CDR3 loop: CASSPNPGLTHEAQYF. Here the CDR3 DNA reads TGTGCCAGCAGTCCGAACCCGGGCCTTACCCACGAGGCCCAGTACTTC.

This clonotype has a handful of counts. The rearrangement joins TRBV29-1 to TRBJ2-7; tentative D call: TRBD2 (6 bases). In germline, CDR1 is SQVTM, CDR2 ANQGSEA. This CDR3 has 12 residues. V lost 7 bases and J 7 bases, leaving 17 bases between the germline ends. The CDR3 sequence is CSAARDPEEQYF. CDR3 DNA sequence: TGCAGCGCAGCGCGGGACCCAGAGGAGCAGTACTTC.

This clonotype was counted ten times or more. The chain links TRBV2 to TRBJ2-1; 7 bases fit TRBD2. CDR1 SNHLY and CDR2 FYNNEI come from the germline V gene. The CDR3 is 13 residues long. Unmatched junction bases numbered 5, after V lost 6 bases and J lost 6 bases. The DNA for the CDR3 is TGTGCCAGCAGCAGGGACTACTCCAATGAGCAGTTCTTC. Translation: CASSRDYSNEQFF.

This clonotype has just a few counts. The rearrangement joins TRBV7-6 to TRBJ2-5; TRBD2 aligns across 7 bases. Germline V gene data show CDR1 as SGHVS and CDR2 as FNYEAQ. Unmatched junction bases numbered 12, after V lost 3 bases and J lost 5 bases. CDR3 length: 16 residues. This CDR3 reads CASSFWDTGEGETQYF. CDR3 nucleotides: TGTGCCAGCAGCTTTTGGGATACGGGGGAGGGGGAGACCCAGTACTTC.

The gene calls are TRBV5-1 and TRBJ2-7; tentatively, D is TRBD1 (5 bases). Germline V CDR1 and CDR2: SGHRS, YFSETQ. This CDR3 contains 15 residues. V shed 4 bases and J shed 0 bases, with 14 bases lying between them. Here the CDR3 DNA reads TGCGCCAGCAGCCCGACAGCCACCCACTCCTACGAGCAGTACTTC. It specifies CASSPTATHSYEQYF.

This sequence joins TRBV2 and TRBJ2-7, with no clear D. The V gene lost 9 bases and the J gene lost 2 bases, with 11 bases spanning the gap. Germline loops: CDR1 SNHLY, CDR2 FYNNEI. The CDR3 is 12 residues long. The CDR3: CASSRLAYEQYF. The CDR3 nucleotides are TGTGCCAGTTCCCGGCTAGCCTACGAGCAGTACTTC.

J is TRBJ1-6 and V is TRBV10-2; no clear D gene. The CDR3 is made up of 13 amino acids. Between the trimmed V and J ends, which lost 2 bases and 9 bases, there was a span of 8 bases. CDR1 and CDR2 (germline): WSHSY, SAAADI. CDR3 sequence (DNA): TGCGCCAGCAGTGAGGATCTGGTTTCACCCCTCCACTTT. Translation: CASSEDLVSPLHF.

CDR3: CSARPDGNTEAFF. As DNA, the CDR3 is TGCAGTGCTAGACCCGACGGGAACACTGAAGCTTTCTTT. The chain uses TRBV20-1 and TRBJ1-1; D is uncertain. The CDR3 has 13 residues. Germline V gene lookup returns CDR1 DFQATT and CDR2 SNEGSKA (reference sequence). V gave up 2 bases and J gave up 1 base, with 8 bases separating them.

V usage is TRBV7-2 and J usage is TRBJ2-1; D ambiguous. V was pared by 1 base and J by 15 bases, with 13 bases between. The CDR3 runs to 12 residues. From germline, CDR1 is SGHTA and CDR2 FQGNSA. CDR3 bases: TGTGCCAGCAGCTTAGTTACGGATGATCTGTTCTTC. Protein sequence: CASSLVTDDLFF. Based on the CDR3 plus reference TRBV7-2 and TRBJ2-1, the full variable domain is GAGVSQSPSNKVTEKGKDVELRCDPISGHTALYWYRQSLGQGLEFLIYFQGNSAPDKSGLPSDRFSAERTGGSVSTLTIQRTQQEDSAVYLCASSLVTDDLFFGPGTRLTVL.

The table lists this clonotype with a few counts. The V gene is TRBV20-1, the J gene TRBJ1-5; D gene unclear. The germline V gene has CDR1 DFQATT and CDR2 SNEGSKA (reference sequence). The CDR3 length is 12 residues. Trimming cost V 6 bases and J 1 base, with 7 bases left between them. CDR3: CSAHDSNQPQHF. The CDR3 nucleotides read TGCAGTGCCCATGACAGCAATCAGCCCCAGCATTTT.

The chain carries TRBV6-1 and TRBJ2-7; no firm D call. Trimming stripped 1 base from V and 2 bases from J, with 9 bases between. Germline V gene sequence: CDR1 MNHNS, CDR2 SASEGT. The CDR3 extends over 14 amino acids. The CDR3 loop reads CASSEGTGPYEQYF. The CDR3 DNA follows: TGTGCCAGCAGTGAAGGCACTGGGCCCTACGAGCAGTACTTC.

The chain carries TRBV29-1 and TRBJ2-1; no clear D gene. V gave up 6 bases and J gave up 0 bases, with 15 bases separating them. The CDR3 loop spans 15 amino acids. The germline CDR1 and CDR2 sequences are SQVTM and ANQGSEA. CDR3 loop: CSVATAQLSYNEQFF. In DNA form, the CDR3 reads TGCAGCGTCGCAACAGCACAACTCTCCTACAATGAGCAGTTCTTC.

This chain links TRBV27 with TRBJ2-1; 7 positions match TRBD1. Germline assignment: CDR1 MNHEY and CDR2 SMNVEV (reference sequence). V dropped 1 base and J dropped 2; count of bases not matched to a gene: 2. The CDR3 covers 15 residues. CDR3 nucleotide sequence: TGTGCCAGCAGTTTATACAGGGGCCCCTACAATGAGCAGTTCTTC. Its protein product is CASSLYRGPYNEQFF.

The V and J genes are TRBV6-1 and TRBJ2-1; 11 bases agree with TRBD2. Trimming cost V 8 bases and J 6 bases; bases outside gene matches: 6. Germline V lookup: CDR1 MNHNS, CDR2 SASEGT. The CDR3 has 14 residues. CDR3 in amino acids: CASLVGLAGNEQFF. Written as DNA, the CDR3 is TGTGCCAGCCTTGTTGGACTAGCGGGCAATGAGCAGTTCTTC.

The V and J genes are TRBV24-1 and TRBJ2-3; D gene unclear. The V gene lost 6 bases and the J gene lost 4 bases, with 10 bases spanning the gap. The germline V gene encodes CDR1 KGHDR and CDR2 SFDVKD. This CDR3 spans 13 amino acids. The CDR3 protein is CATSLAGSDTQYF. CDR3 coding DNA: TGTGCCACCAGTTTGGCCGGGTCAGATACGCAGTATTTT.

The chain joins TRBV19 to TRBJ1-5; possibly TRBD1 for D (6 bases). The V gene's germline CDR1 is LNHDA and CDR2 SQIVND (reference sequence). V was cut by 4 bases and J by 6 bases, with 13 bases left in between. This CDR3 contains 14 residues. The CDR3 DNA is TGTGCCAGTAGTAACGCAGGGGTTTCTCAGCCCCAGCATTTT. This sequence encodes CASSNAGVSQPQHF.

This chain links TRBV10-1 with TRBJ2-2; 15 nucleotides agree with TRBD2. This CDR3 spans 19 amino acids. V lost 5 bases and J lost 2; bases outside the gene matches: 9. Germline CDR1 WNHNN, CDR2 SYGVQD (reference sequence). The CDR3 DNA sequence: TGCGCCAGCAGTAACCCGGGACTAGCGGGAGGCCTCAACACCGGGGAGCTGTTTTTT. Amino acids: CASSNPGLAGGLNTGELFF.

The genes are TRBV2 and TRBJ2-7, with D unclear. Germline-derived CDR1 and CDR2 are SNHLY and FYNNEI. The CDR3 is 9 residues long. Trimming took 6 bases from V and 5 from J, leaving 2 bases between them. The CDR3 spells CASSNEQYF. In nucleotides, the CDR3 is TGTGCCAGCAGCAACGAGCAGTACTTC.